Presented here are 11 T cell receptor beta chains from one specimen sequenced in a study of early T cells in non-severe SARS-CoV-2 infection. TCRdb used MiXCR to reprocess the 5' RACE reads, holding one entry per CDR3 protein. The top ten clones hold 8% to 9% of a sample with some 54,000 distinct CDR3 sequences, about 9.1% of them seen once. Sequencing was done on a sample of whole blood. The receptors come from an adult who was a healthcare worker with PCR-confirmed SARS-CoV-2 infection or an uninfected control (not recorded which).

This clonotype was observed at least ten times. This chain uses TRBV4-1 with TRBJ2-3; 9 bases are shared with TRBD1. The ends lost 1 base at V and 6 bases at J; junction bases unmatched: 5. CDR3 size: 15 residues. Germline loops: CDR1 MGHRA, CDR2 YSYEKL. CDR3 amino acids: CASSQGDRVWDTQYF. The DNA of the CDR3 is TGCGCCAGCAGCCAAGGGGACAGGGTATGGGATACGCAGTATTTT.

This clonotype was recorded at least ten times. This CDR3 reads CASSQIGQGGTEAFF. CDR3 sequence (DNA): TGTGCCAGCAGCCAAATAGGACAGGGCGGCACTGAAGCTTTCTTT. The rearrangement uses TRBV4-2 and TRBJ1-1; TRBD1 matches 8 bases. Germline CDR1 reads LGHNA; CDR2 reads YNFKEQ. CDR3 size: 15 residues. V lost 2 bases and J lost 4; bases outside the gene matches: 6.

This clonotype was counted ten times or more. The chain joins TRBV20-1 to TRBJ1-5; TRBD1 is a possible D gene (5 bases). Trimming stripped 3 bases from V and 5 bases from J, with 11 bases between. Germline V gives CDR1 DFQATT, CDR2 SNEGSKA (reference sequence). This CDR3 region has 13 residues. The CDR3 sequence: CSAREGFDQPQHF. The CDR3 nucleotides are TGCAGTGCTAGGGAGGGGTTCGATCAGCCCCAGCATTTT.

The chain joins TRBV18 to TRBJ2-1; D unresolved. The germline CDR1 and CDR2 sequences are KGHSH and LQKENI. There are 15 residues in the CDR3. The V and J ends lost 0 bases and 5 bases respectively, with 11 bases between them. CDR3 bases: TGTGCCAGCTCACCACCTGACGGGCGAGACAATGAGCAGTTCTTC. Encoded protein: CASSPPDGRDNEQFF.

This clonotype was counted ten times or more. CDR3 coding DNA: TGTGCCAGTATGAGGACAGGGGTTCTGGATCAGCCCCAGCATTTT. Translating gives CASMRTGVLDQPQHF. The chain is built from TRBV19 and TRBJ1-5; 9 nucleotides match TRBD1. CDR1 is LNHDA, CDR2 SQIVND, per germline (reference sequence). V lost 7 bases, J lost 5 bases, and 9 bases stayed unmatched. CDR3 length equals 15 residues.

This chain connects TRBV20-1 to TRBJ2-3, with 7 bases lining up with TRBD2. This CDR3 spans 15 amino acids. After removal of 3 bases from V and 0 bases from J, the junction contained 6 bases not matched to a gene. Germline V gene sequence: CDR1 DFQATT, CDR2 SNEGSKA (reference sequence). For the CDR3, the DNA is TGCAGTGCTAGTAAGCGGGGTGCTAGCACAGATACGCAGTATTTT. Protein product: CSASKRGASTDTQYF.

This clonotype was counted many times. The gene calls are TRBV29-1 and TRBJ2-7; weak D call: TRBD1 (5 bases). The CDR3 runs 12 residues. The V end lost 4 bases, the J end lost 0 bases, and 7 bases lay between the germline ends. Germline V lookup: CDR1 SQVTM, CDR2 ANQGSEA. The CDR3 DNA is TGCAGCGTTGGACAGAGCTCCTACGAGCAGTACTTC. This translates into CSVGQSSYEQYF.

The gene calls are TRBV29-1 and TRBJ1-4, with TRBD1 matching over 8 bases. The CDR3 sequence is 13 residues long. CDR1 SQVTM and CDR2 ANQGSEA come from the germline V gene. With 7 bases clipped from V and 4 bases from J, the junction kept 5 bases outside the gene matches. For the CDR3, the DNA is TGCAGCGCCCAGGACAGGGTTAATGAAAAACTGTTTTTT. It codes for CSAQDRVNEKLFF. The whole variable domain, remainder taken from reference TRBV29-1 and TRBJ1-4, is SAVISQKPSRDICQRGTSLTIQCQVDSQVTMMFWYRQQPGQSLTLIATANQGSEATYESGFVIDKFPISRPNLTFSTLTVSNMSPEDSSIYLCSAQDRVNEKLFFGSGTQLSVL.

A few counts support this clonotype. The chain carries TRBV12-5 and TRBJ1-5; TRBD1 is a possible D gene (6 bases). The germline V gene has CDR1 LGHNT and CDR2 FRNRAP. V was trimmed by 6 bases and J by 7 bases, leaving 13 bases between them. This CDR3 contains 13 residues. For the CDR3, the DNA is TGTGCTAGTGGACTTGGGACAAACCAGCCCCAGCATTTT. Translating gives CASGLGTNQPQHF.

In regard to this clonotype: This may be a read error, as it is one base from a much larger clone. This rearrangement joins TRBV6-6 to TRBJ1-1; D perhaps matches TRBD1 (5 bases). The V end lost 4 bases, the J end lost 1 base, and 19 bases lay between the germline ends. Germline V gene lookup returns CDR1 MNHNY and CDR2 SVGAGI (reference sequence). The CDR3 consists of 17 residues. The CDR3 loop reads CASSSRQGLTSNTEAFF. CDR3 in DNA: TGTGCCAGCAGTTCCCGTCAGGGTCTCACCTCGAACACTGAAGCTTTCTTT.

This clonotype was recorded many times. J is TRBJ2-3 and V is TRBV3-1; D is undetermined. There are 13 residues in the CDR3. Trimming stripped 2 bases from V and 4 bases from J, with 7 bases between. Per the germline V gene, CDR1 is LGHDT and CDR2 is YNNKEL (reference sequence). The CDR3 sequence is CASSQQSADTQYF. DNA of the CDR3: TGTGCCAGCAGCCAACAGAGCGCAGATACGCAGTATTTT.